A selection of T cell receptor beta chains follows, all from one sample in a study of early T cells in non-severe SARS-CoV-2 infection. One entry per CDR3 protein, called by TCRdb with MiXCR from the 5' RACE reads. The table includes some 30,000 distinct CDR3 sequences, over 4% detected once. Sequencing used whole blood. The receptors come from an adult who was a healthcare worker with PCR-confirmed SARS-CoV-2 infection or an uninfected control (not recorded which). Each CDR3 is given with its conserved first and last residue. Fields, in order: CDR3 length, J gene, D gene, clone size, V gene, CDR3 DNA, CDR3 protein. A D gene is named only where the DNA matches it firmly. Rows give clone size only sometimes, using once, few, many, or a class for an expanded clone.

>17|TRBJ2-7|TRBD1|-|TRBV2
TGTGCCAGCAGTGAAGGACAGGGGGCCTCACATTCCTACGAGCAGTACTTC
CASSEGQGASHSYEQYF
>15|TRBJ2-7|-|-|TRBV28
TGTGCCAGCAGAAGCCCCGCAGCTATCTCCTACGAGCAGTACTTC
CASRSPAAISYEQYF
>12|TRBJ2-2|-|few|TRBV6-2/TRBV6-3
TGTGCCAGCAGTTTTTCCGGCCGGGAGCTGTTTTTT
CASSFSGRELFF
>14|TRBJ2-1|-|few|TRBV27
TGTGCCAGCGGGCTGGACGGCCCCTACAATGAGCAGTTCTTC
CASGLDGPYNEQFF
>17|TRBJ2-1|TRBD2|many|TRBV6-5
TGTGCCAGCAGTTATCCGAAGGGCGGGGGGGCCGCGAATGAGCAGTTCTTC
CASSYPKGGGAANEQFF
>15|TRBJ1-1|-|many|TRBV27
TGTGCCAGCAGTTTAACCGACAGCGTGAACACTGAAGCTTTCTTT
CASSLTDSVNTEAFF
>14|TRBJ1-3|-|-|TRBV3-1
TGTGCCAGCAGCCAAGATGCTGGTGGAAACACCATATATTTT
CASSQDAGGNTIYF
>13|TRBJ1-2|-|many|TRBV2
TGTGCCAGCAGTGAAGCGCGTCAGGGTCACTACACCTTC
CASSEARQGHYTF
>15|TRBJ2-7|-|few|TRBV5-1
TGCGCCAGCAGCTGGCGGGACAGCTCCTCCTACGAGCAGTACTTC
CASSWRDSSSYEQYF
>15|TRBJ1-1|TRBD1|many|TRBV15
TGTGCCACCAGCAGGAGACAGGGACAAACTAATGAAGCTTTCTTT
CATSRRQGQTNEAFF
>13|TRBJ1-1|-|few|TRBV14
TGTGCCAGCAGCCAAGATACCAACACTGAAGCTTTCTTT
CASSQDTNTEAFF
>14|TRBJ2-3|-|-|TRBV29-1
TGCAGCGGCACTCAACCAGGGGATCGGGATACGCAGTATTTT
CSGTQPGDRDTQYF
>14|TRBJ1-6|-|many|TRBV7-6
TGTGCCAGCAGCTCCGGGACTCTGGGTTCACCCCTCCACTTT
CASSSGTLGSPLHF
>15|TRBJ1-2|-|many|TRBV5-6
TGTGCCAGCAGCTTGGGAGACATCCAGGGTGGTGGCTACACCTTC
CASSLGDIQGGGYTF
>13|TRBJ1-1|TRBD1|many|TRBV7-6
TGTGCCAGCAGCTTAGGACAGGGTGGGGAAGCTTTCTTT
CASSLGQGGEAFF
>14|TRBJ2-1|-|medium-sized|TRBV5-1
TGCGCCAGCAGCTCATCCCCGGGTTACAATGAGCAGTTCTTC
CASSSSPGYNEQFF
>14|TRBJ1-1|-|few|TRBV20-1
TGCAGTGCTCGAAGGACAGCTACATACACTGAAGCTTTCTTT
CSARRTATYTEAFF
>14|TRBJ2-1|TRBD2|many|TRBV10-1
TGCGCCAGCACCGGGACTAGCGGGAGCAATGAGCAGTTCTTC
CASTGTSGSNEQFF
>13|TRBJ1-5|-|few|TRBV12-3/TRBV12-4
TGTGCCAGCACCAAGGGTAGCAATCAGCCCCAGCATTTT
CASTKGSNQPQHF
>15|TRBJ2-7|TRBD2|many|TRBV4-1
TGCGCCAGCAGCCCAGGACTAGCGGTAACCTACGAGCAGTACTTC
CASSPGLAVTYEQYF
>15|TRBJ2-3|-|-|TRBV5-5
TGTGCCAGCAGCTTCCAGGGGTTTCGGGCAGATACGCAGTATTTT
CASSFQGFRADTQYF
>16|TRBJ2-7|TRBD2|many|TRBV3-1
TGTGCCAGCAGCCAAGGACAGCCGGGACTACGATACGAGCAGTACTTC
CASSQGQPGLRYEQYF
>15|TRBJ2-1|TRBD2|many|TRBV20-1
TGCAGTGCCGTCGACCCGGGACTAGATCTCAATGAGCAGTTCTTC
CSAVDPGLDLNEQFF
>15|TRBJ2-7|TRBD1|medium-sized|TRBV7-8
TGTGCCAGCAGCAGCCGGACAGGGGGCGTCGACGAGCAGTACTTC
CASSSRTGGVDEQYF
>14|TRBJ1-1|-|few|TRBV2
TGTGCCAGCACTTTGCCTGCTCGGGCATCTGAAGCTTTCTTT
CASTLPARASEAFF
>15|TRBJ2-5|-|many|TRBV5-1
TGCGCCAGCAGCTCGGGACTGTCTTACCAAGAGACCCAGTACTTC
CASSSGLSYQETQYF
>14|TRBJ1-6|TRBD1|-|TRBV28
TGTGCCAGCAGTGTAGGACAGGGTTTTTCACCCCTCCACTTT
CASSVGQGFSPLHF
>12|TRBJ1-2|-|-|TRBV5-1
TGCGCCAGCAGCTTGGACAAGTATGGCTACACCTTC
CASSLDKYGYTF
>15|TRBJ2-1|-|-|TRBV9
TGTGCCAGCAGCGTACCCCAGGGGAGGACGGATGAGCAGTTCTTC
CASSVPQGRTDEQFF
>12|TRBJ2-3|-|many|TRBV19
TGTGCCAGTAGTAGAGGGGCGGATACGCAGTATTTT
CASSRGADTQYF
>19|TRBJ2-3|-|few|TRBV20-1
TGCAGTGCTAGAGGATCGAAGGGGCATCGGCTTTCTAGCACAGATACGCAGTATTTT
CSARGSKGHRLSSTDTQYF
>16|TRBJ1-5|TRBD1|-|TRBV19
TGTGCCAGTAGTATGGGGGACAGGTCTTTCAATCAGCCCCAGCATTTT
CASSMGDRSFNQPQHF
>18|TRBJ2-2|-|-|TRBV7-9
TGTGCCAGCAGCTTATCCGGACGAACGCAATCGAACACCGGGGAGCTGTTTTTT
CASSLSGRTQSNTGELFF
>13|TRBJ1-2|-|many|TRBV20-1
TGCAGTGCCTTTACAGGGTTTGGCTATGGCTACACCTTC
CSAFTGFGYGYTF
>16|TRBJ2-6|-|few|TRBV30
TGTGCCTGGAGTGTTTCGGACAGCCTCTGGGCCAACGTCCTGACTTTC
CAWSVSDSLWANVLTF
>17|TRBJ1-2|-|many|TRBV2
TGTGCCAGCAGTGAAGTATCACCCCGCGGGGGAAACTATGGCTACACCTTC
CASSEVSPRGGNYGYTF
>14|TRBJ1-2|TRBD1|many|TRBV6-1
TGTGCCAGCAGTGAAGGACAGGGGCCCTATGGCTACACCTTC
CASSEGQGPYGYTF
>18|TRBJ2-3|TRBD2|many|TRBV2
TGTGCCAGCGGAACGGGACTAGCGGGGGGGCTTAGCACAGATACGCAGTATTTT
CASGTGLAGGLSTDTQYF
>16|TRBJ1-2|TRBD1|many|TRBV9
TGTGCCAGCAGCGTAAGGGACAGGGTATCGCTCCGGGGCTACACCTTC
CASSVRDRVSLRGYTF
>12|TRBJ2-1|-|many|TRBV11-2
TGTGCCAGCAGCTTAGGACGATGGGAGCAGTTCTTC
CASSLGRWEQFF
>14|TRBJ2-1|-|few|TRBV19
TGTGCCAGTAAAATGGGGGCCGCCTACAATGAGCAGTTCTTC
CASKMGAAYNEQFF
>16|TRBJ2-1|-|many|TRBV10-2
TGCGCCAGCAGTGAGTCAAAAGGGGTCACGGGTAATGAGCAGTTCTTC
CASSESKGVTGNEQFF
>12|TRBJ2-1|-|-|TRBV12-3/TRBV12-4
TGTGCCAGCAGTGCTTCCTACAATGAGCAGTTCTTC
CASSASYNEQFF
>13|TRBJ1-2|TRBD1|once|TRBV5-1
TGCGCCAGCAGCCTGGACAGGACCTATGGCTACACCTTC
CASSLDRTYGYTF
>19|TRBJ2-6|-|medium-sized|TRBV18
TGTGCCAGCTCACCGATAACAGGGAATAAAATAACCGGGGCCAACGTCCTGACTTTC
CASSPITGNKITGANVLTF
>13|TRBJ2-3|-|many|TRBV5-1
TGCGCCAGCAGCTTGGACCTAACGGATACGCAGTATTTT
CASSLDLTDTQYF
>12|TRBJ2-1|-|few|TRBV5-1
TGCGCCAGCAGCTTGGGGCCTAATGAGCAGTTCTTC
CASSLGPNEQFF
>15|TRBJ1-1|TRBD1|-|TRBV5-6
TGTGCCAGCAGCAGGACAGGGGCCACGAACACTGAAGCTTTCTTT
CASSRTGATNTEAFF
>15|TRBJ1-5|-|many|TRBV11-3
TGTGCCAGCAGCTTAGATGTCAGGGGCAATCAGCCCCAGCATTTT
CASSLDVRGNQPQHF
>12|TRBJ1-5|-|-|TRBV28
TGTGCCAGCAGTTTTAGAGATCAGCCCCAGCATTTT
CASSFRDQPQHF
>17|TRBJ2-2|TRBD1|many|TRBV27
TGTGCCAGCAGTCCGATTTCCGGGACAGGGCTCACCGGGGAGCTGTTTTTT
CASSPISGTGLTGELFF
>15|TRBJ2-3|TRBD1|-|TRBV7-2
TGTGCCAGCAGCTTAGGGACAGGCCGGGCAGATACGCAGTATTTT
CASSLGTGRADTQYF
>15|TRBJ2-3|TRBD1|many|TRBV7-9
TGTGCCAGCAGCTCCTCGACAGGGGTTGCGGATACGCAGTATTTT
CASSSSTGVADTQYF
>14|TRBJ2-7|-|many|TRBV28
TGTGCCAGCAGCCCACCCCCGGGGTTCCACGAGCAGTACTTC
CASSPPPGFHEQYF
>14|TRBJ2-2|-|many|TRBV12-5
TGTGCTAGTGGTTTGCAGGGGAGGGCCGGGGAGCTGTTTTTT
CASGLQGRAGELFF
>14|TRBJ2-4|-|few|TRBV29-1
TGCAGCGTTGGACAGCGGATAGGCAAAAACATTCAGTACTTC
CSVGQRIGKNIQYF
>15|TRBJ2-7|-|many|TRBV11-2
TGTGCCAGCAGGCCCCCGGCTAGCGCCCAATACGAGCAGTACTTC
CASRPPASAQYEQYF
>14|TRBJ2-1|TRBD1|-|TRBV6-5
TGTGCCAGCAGTTACCCCGACAGGGGGGATGAGCAGTTCTTC
CASSYPDRGDEQFF
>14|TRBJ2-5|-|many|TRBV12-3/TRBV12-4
TGTGCCAGCAGTTTACAATGGCAGGGCGAGACCCAGTACTTC
CASSLQWQGETQYF
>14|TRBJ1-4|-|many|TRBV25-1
TGTGCCAGCAGTGGATGGAAAACTAATGAAAAACTGTTTTTT
CASSGWKTNEKLFF